The 19 T cell receptor beta chains listed next were all sequenced from one sample in a study of blood T cell repertoires in COVID-19. Produced via immunoSEQ multiplex PCR; TCRdb's table is partial and in-frame only. The sample shows approximately 50,000 clones, about three quarters of them seen only once. The sample was peripheral blood. These receptors all come from a man in his 70s with active or convalescent COVID-19.

This chain connects TRBV6-5 to TRBJ2-2; D not resolved. The CDR3 runs 14 residues. Trimming pared 6 bases from V and 3 bases from J, leaving 11 bases between. Germline lookup yields CDR1 MNHEY and CDR2 SVGAGI. The DNA of the CDR3 is TGTGCCAGCAGCAACTACTGGGACACCGGGGAGCTGTTTTTT. Its translation: CASSNYWDTGELFF.

DNA of the CDR3: TGTGCCAGCAGTAGCCGCAGGGGTTTAGTGAACACTGAAGCTTTCTTT. Its protein product is CASSSRRGLVNTEAFF. The V gene is TRBV27, the J gene TRBJ1-1, with a tentative D call TRBD1 (6 bases). The germline V and J ends were trimmed by 5 bases and 0 bases, with 16 bases remaining between them. Germline-derived CDR1 and CDR2 are MNHEY and SMNVEV (reference sequence). The CDR3 covers 16 residues.

The V gene is TRBV27, the J gene TRBJ2-7; D is perhaps TRBD1 (5 bases). Looked up from germline, CDR1 is MNHEY and CDR2 is SMNVEV (reference sequence). V dropped 6 bases and J dropped 0 bases, with 9 bases sitting between them. CDR3 length: 13 residues. The CDR3 is CASSLRASYEQYF. CDR3 in DNA: TGTGCCAGCAGCCTCAGGGCCTCCTACGAGCAGTACTTC.

This chain links TRBV27 with TRBJ1-5; a possible D gene is TRBD1 (5 bases). The germline V gene has CDR1 MNHEY and CDR2 SMNVEV (reference sequence). V lost 0 bases and J lost 0, with 12 bases in between. The CDR3 extends over 17 amino acids. The CDR3 DNA reads TGTGCCAGCAGTTTATCCGCGGGGGGTTTTAGCAATCAGCCCCAGCATTTT. Amino acids: CASSLSAGGFSNQPQHF.

The chain recombines TRBV2 with TRBJ1-6; TRBD1 might be the D (6 bases). The V end lost 4 bases, the J end lost 9 bases, and 16 bases lay between the germline ends. Germline V lookup: CDR1 SNHLY, CDR2 FYNNEI. The CDR3 covers 15 residues. CDR3 DNA sequence: TGTGCCAGCAGTGTGGGGAGCCCAGGGGTTTCACCCCTCCACTTT. It translates to CASSVGSPGVSPLHF.

This clone appeared a few times. The genes are TRBV19 and TRBJ1-1; the D is unclear. Deletions cut 3 bases from V and 10 bases from J, with 15 bases between. Germline V gene data show CDR1 as LNHDA and CDR2 as SQIVND (reference sequence). CDR3 size: 13 residues. Written as DNA, the CDR3 is TGTGCCAGTAGTATGGTCGGGCGGCGGGGAGCTTTCTTT. Translation: CASSMVGRRGAFF. The complete variable domain, with remaining parts taken from reference TRBV19 and TRBJ1-1, reads DGGITQSPKYLFRKEGQNVTLSCEQNLNHDAMYWYRQDPGQGLRLIYYSQIVNDFQKGDIAEGYSVSREKKESFPLTVTSAQKNPTAFYLCASSMVGRRGAFFGQGTRLTVV.

The J gene is TRBJ1-1, the V gene TRBV4-3; the D is unclear. This CDR3 has 13 residues. V lost 0 bases, J lost 0 bases, and 2 bases lay in between. Germline V gives CDR1 LGHNA, CDR2 YSLEER. CDR3 sequence (DNA): TGCGCCAGCAGCCAAGATATGAACACTGAAGCTTTCTTT. It encodes CASSQDMNTEAFF.

This chain links TRBV7-2 with TRBJ1-4; D gene unclear. The CDR3 contains 15 residues. Germline lookup yields CDR1 SGHTA and CDR2 FQGNSA. V was trimmed by 1 base and J by 5 bases, leaving 11 bases between them. CDR3 in amino acids: CASSLGGNENEKLFF. Here the CDR3 DNA reads TGTGCCAGCAGCTTAGGAGGAAATGAGAATGAAAAACTGTTTTTT.

V is TRBV24-1 and J is TRBJ2-1, with 7 bases lining up with TRBD2. The CDR3 length is 16 residues. CDR1 and CDR2 (germline): KGHDR, SFDVKD. After removal of 0 bases from V and 7 bases from J, the junction contained 8 bases not matched to a gene. The CDR3 sequence: CATSDLQSGVQNEQFF. CDR3 nucleotide sequence: TGTGCCACCAGTGATTTGCAAAGCGGGGTTCAAAATGAGCAGTTCTTC.

A word on this clone: As the CDR3 is not closed by the conserved phenylalanine or tryptophan, this likely results from a read error. Because the CDR3's place on the DNA is in doubt, the DNA is left out and the CDR3 is given as listed by TCRdb. The chain recombines TRBV7-2 with TRBJ2-7; the listed D gene, TRBD1, was not tested against the DNA. The germline CDR1 and CDR2 sequences are SGHTA and FQGNSA. The CDR3 contains 9 residues when both ends are counted. CDR3 amino acids: CARQGCGRL.

The chain recombines TRBV27 with TRBJ1-6, with 10 bases matching TRBD1. The junction had 18 bases not matched to a gene; V was cut back by 7 bases and J by 0 bases. Germline CDR1 and CDR2: MNHEY and SMNVEV (reference sequence). The CDR3 is 21 amino acids. CDR3 DNA sequence: TGTGCCAGCACCAACCCGGGGACAGGGGATCTTTGGGGCTCCTATAATTCACCCCTCCACTTT. Its protein product is CASTNPGTGDLWGSYNSPLHF.

The chain carries TRBV19 and TRBJ1-2; 7 bases agree with TRBD1. The V gene's germline CDR1 is LNHDA and CDR2 SQIVND (reference sequence). The CDR3 consists of 16 residues. V was pared by 7 bases and J by 2 bases, with 13 bases of the junction left unmatched. CDR3 in DNA: TGTGCCAGTACCTCCCCCACAGGGGCGCCAAACTATGGCTACACCTTC. Translating it yields CASTSPTGAPNYGYTF.

This clone was counted between two and nine times. The chain uses TRBV7-2 and TRBJ1-2; tentative D call: TRBD1 (5 bases). The CDR3 loop spans 14 amino acids. Looked up from germline, CDR1 is SGHTA and CDR2 is FQGNSA. Trimming removed 2 bases from V and 3 bases from J, with 10 bases in between. CDR3 in DNA: TGTGCCAGCAGCTTATTCAGGGATGACTATGGCTACACCTTC. This sequence encodes CASSLFRDDYGYTF.

The chain couples TRBV19 to TRBJ2-1; D not resolved. The V end lost 3 bases, the J end lost 2 bases, and 5 bases lay between the germline ends. Germline V gene sequence: CDR1 LNHDA, CDR2 SQIVND (reference sequence). This CDR3 is built from 13 residues. The CDR3, as DNA: TGTGCCAGTAGTATCCCTCCCTACAATGAGCAGTTCTTC. Translating gives CASSIPPYNEQFF.

J is TRBJ1-3 and V is TRBV4-2; 7 bases match TRBD1. CDR1 and CDR2 from the germline V gene are LGHNA and YNFKEQ. The CDR3 contains 15 residues. J was trimmed by 2 bases and V by 0 bases; bases with no gene match: 1. The CDR3 nucleotides are TGTGCCAGCAGCCAAGATACAGGGGCTGGAAACACCATATATTTT. This translates into CASSQDTGAGNTIYF.

The chain has TRBV10-1 and TRBJ1-3, with 9 bases fitting TRBD1. V lost 7 bases, J lost 6 bases, and 7 bases stayed unmatched. Germline assignment: CDR1 WNHNN and CDR2 SYGVQD (reference sequence). The CDR3 loop spans 14 amino acids. For the CDR3, the DNA is TGCGCCAGCAACCTGGGACAGGGAGCAAACACCATATATTTT. This codes for CASNLGQGANTIYF.

The chain is built from TRBV6-2 or TRBV6-3 and TRBJ2-7; 8 bases fit TRBD1. Germline V gives CDR1 MNHEY, CDR2 SVGEGT. This CDR3 comprises 15 residues. V shed 6 bases, J shed 4 bases, and the junction held 11 bases outside the gene matches. CDR3 DNA sequence: TGTGCCAGCAGCGGATCCGGGACAGGAGATTACGAGCAGTACTTC. Its translation: CASSGSGTGDYEQYF.

The chain is built from TRBV6-5 and TRBJ2-7, with 8 bases fitting TRBD2. Per germline, CDR1 MNHEY and CDR2 SVGAGI. The V and J ends lost 2 bases and 5 bases, in that order; junction bases with no gene match: 8. The CDR3 loop spans 15 amino acids. In nucleotides, the CDR3 is TGTGCCAGCAGTTACCGGGGGGGGAGAGGAAACGAGCAGTACTTC. Amino acids: CASSYRGGRGNEQYF.

The V and J genes are TRBV11-2 and TRBJ1-2; tentative D call: TRBD1 (6 bases). The CDR3 spans 12 residues. The germline V and J ends were trimmed by 0 bases and 12 bases, with 11 bases remaining between them. CDR1 is SGHAT, CDR2 FQNNGV, per germline. The CDR3 sequence: CASSLDIRGHTF. The CDR3 DNA reads TGTGCCAGCAGCTTAGATATCAGGGGTCACACCTTC.